The sequence of this T cell receptor (beta chain) was determined in a study of blood T cell repertoires in COVID-19. Clones were sequenced by immunoSEQ multiplex PCR, and TCRdb holds only the in-frame ones, with some missing. The data hold approximately 93,000 clones, with about 78% observed a single time. This clone has a handful of counts. Germline trimming cut 3 bases from V and 4 bases from J; bases unmatched to any gene: 12. Germline-derived CDR1 and CDR2 are SGHNT and YYREEE (reference sequence). The CDR3 has 16 amino acids. The sequence derives from a woman older than 75 with acute or convalescent COVID-19. Sequencing was carried out using peripheral blood. This rearrangement joins TRBV5-4 to TRBJ1-2, with TRBD1 matching 7 bases. CDR3 in DNA: TGTGCCAGCAGCTCGGGATGGACAGGCTCCCCCTATGGCTACACCTTC. Residues: CASSSGWTGSPYGYTF.